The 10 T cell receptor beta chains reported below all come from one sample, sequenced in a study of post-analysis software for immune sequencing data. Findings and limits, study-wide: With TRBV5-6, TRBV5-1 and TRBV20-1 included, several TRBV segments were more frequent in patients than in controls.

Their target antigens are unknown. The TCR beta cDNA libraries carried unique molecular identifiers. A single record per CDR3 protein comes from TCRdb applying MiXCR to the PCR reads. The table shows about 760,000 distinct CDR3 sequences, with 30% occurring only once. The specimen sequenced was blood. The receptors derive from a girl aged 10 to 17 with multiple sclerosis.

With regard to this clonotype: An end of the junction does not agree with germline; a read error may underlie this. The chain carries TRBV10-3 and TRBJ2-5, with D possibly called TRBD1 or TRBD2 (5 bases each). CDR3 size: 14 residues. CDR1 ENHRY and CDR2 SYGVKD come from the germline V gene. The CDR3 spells CASSYGTSTKTQYF. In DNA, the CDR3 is TGTGCCAGCAGTTACGGGACCTCTACGAAGACCCAGTACTTC.

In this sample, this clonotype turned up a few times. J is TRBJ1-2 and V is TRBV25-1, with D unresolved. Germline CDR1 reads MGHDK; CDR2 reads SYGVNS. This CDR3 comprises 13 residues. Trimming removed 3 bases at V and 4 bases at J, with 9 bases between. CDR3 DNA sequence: TGTGCCAGCAGTGAGAGGACTTTCTATGGCTACACCTTC. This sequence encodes CASSERTFYGYTF.

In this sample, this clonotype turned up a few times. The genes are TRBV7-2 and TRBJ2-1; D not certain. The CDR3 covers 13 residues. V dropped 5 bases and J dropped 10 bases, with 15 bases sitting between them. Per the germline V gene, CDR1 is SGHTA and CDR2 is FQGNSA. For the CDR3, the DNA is TGTGCCAGCAGCCGCGGCCGGTTTGGAGAGCAGTTCTTC. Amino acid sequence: CASSRGRFGEQFF.

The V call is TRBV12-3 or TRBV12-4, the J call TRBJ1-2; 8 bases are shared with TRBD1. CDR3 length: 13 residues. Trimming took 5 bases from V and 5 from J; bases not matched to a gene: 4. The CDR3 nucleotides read TGTGCCAGCAGTGGCGGACAGGGTTATGGCTACACCTTC. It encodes CASSGGQGYGYTF.

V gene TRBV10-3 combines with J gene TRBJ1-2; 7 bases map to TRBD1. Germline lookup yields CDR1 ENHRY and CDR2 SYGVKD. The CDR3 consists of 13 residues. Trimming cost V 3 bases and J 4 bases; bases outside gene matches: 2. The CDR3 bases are TGTGCCATCAGTGAAGGGACAGCCTATGGCTACACCTTC. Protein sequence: CAISEGTAYGYTF.

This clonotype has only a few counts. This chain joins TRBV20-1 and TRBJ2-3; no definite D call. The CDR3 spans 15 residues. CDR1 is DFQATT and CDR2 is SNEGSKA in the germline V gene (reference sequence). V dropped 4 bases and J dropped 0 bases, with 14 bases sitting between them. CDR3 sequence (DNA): TGCAGTGCTACGATACTTGGAGATAGCACAGATACGCAGTATTTT. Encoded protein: CSATILGDSTDTQYF.

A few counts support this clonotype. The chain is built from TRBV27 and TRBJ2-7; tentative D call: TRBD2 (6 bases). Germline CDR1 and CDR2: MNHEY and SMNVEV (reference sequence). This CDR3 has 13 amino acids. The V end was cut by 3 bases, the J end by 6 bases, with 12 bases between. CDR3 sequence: CASSFAGWGEQYF. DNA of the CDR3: TGTGCCAGCAGTTTTGCGGGATGGGGCGAGCAGTACTTC.

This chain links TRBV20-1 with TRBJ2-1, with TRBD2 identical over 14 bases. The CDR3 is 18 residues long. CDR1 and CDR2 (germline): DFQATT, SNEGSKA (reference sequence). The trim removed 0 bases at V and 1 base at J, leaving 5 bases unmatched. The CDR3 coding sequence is TGCAGTGCTAGAGAAGGGACTAGCGGGAGAGGTTCCTACAATGAGCAGTTCTTC. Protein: CSAREGTSGRGSYNEQFF.

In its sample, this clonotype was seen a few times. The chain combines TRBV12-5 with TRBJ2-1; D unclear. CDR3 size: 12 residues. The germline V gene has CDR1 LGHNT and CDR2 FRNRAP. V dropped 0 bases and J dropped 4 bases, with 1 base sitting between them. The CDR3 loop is CASGLVYNEQFF. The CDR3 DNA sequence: TGTGCTAGTGGTTTGGTGTACAATGAGCAGTTCTTC.

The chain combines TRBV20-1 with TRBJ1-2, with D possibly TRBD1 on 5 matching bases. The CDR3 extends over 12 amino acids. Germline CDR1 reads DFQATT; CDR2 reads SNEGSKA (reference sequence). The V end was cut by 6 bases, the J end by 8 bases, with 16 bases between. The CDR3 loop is CSATAGMSGYTF. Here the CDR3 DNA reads TGCAGTGCCACGGCAGGGATGTCCGGCTACACCTTC.